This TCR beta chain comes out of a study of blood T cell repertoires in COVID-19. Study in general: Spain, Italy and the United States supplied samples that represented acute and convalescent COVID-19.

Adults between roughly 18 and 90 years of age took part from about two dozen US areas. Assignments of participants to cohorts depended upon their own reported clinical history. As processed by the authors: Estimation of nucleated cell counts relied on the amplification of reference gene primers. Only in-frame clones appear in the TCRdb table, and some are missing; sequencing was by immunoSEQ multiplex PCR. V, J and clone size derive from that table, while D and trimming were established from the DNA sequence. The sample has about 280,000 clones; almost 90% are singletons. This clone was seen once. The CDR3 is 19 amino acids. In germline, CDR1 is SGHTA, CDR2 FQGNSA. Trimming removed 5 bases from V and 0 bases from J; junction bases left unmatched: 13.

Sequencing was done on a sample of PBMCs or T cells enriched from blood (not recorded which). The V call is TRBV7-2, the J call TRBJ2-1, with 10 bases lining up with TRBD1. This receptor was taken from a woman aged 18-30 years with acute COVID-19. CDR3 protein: CASSPRDRGLLNSYNEQFF. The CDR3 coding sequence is TGTGCCAGCAGCCCTCGTGACAGGGGGCTTCTTAACTCCTACAATGAGCAGTTCTTC.